The following is a T cell receptor (beta chain) sequence with its context. Its antigen remains unknown. Germline-derived CDR1 and CDR2 are SGHDT and YYEEEE. Trimming removed 2 bases from V and 2 bases from J, with 4 bases in between. CDR3 size: 12 residues. Generated by immunoSEQ multiplex PCR, the TCRdb table keeps only in-frame clones and is missing some. This sample has about 16,000 clones, with 80% to 90% found just once. The time point was: baseline, week 1 (first vaccination visit). Treatment specified: pre-vaccination baseline after standard-of-care therapy. New WHO grade 3 or 4 astrocytomas that were IDH1-mutant and ATRX-lost occurred in the donors. The sample belongs to a study of a mutant IDH1 vaccine in newly diagnosed glioma. Study details: The therapy given earlier, which was standard therapy, consisted of radiotherapy, temozolomide, or both, and most of the patients received both.

Study-wide points: Seemingly, top peripheral T cell clonotype changes bore no relation to pseudoprogression. Of the patients, 85% to 95% had vaccine-induced immune responses.

The input for sequencing was PBMCs, taken from a glioma patient treated with radiotherapy, temozolomide or both. This receptor was obtained from a woman aged 40 to 50 with glioma. Some clones in this sample may be carry-over from other donors' samples. V and J are TRBV5-6 and TRBJ1-1, with D unresolved. The CDR3, as DNA: TGTGCCAGCAGCTTTACAAACACTGAAGCTTTCTTT. Protein product: CASSFTNTEAFF.